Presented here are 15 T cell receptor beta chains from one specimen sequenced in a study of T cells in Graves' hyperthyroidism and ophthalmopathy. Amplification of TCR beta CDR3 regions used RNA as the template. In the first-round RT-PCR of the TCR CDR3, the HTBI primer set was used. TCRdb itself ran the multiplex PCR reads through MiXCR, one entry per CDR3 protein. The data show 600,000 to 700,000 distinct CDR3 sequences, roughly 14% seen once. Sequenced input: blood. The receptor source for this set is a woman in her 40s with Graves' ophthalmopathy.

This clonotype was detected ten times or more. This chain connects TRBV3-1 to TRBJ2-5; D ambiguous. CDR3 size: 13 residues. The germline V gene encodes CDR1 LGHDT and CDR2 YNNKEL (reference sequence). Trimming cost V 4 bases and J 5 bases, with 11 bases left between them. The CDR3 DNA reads TGTGCCAGCAGCCCCCGGGTTACGGAGACCCAGTACTTC. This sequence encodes CASSPRVTETQYF.

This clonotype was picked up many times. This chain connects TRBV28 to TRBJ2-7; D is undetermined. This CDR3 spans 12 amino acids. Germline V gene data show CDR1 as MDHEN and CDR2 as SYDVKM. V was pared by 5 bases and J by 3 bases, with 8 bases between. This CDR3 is CASSIEGYEQYF. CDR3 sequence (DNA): TGTGCCAGCAGTATTGAAGGCTACGAGCAGTACTTC.

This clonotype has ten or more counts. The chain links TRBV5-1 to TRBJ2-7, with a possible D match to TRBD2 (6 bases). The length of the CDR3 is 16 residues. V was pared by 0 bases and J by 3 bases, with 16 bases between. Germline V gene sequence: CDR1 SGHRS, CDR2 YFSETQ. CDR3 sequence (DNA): TGCGCCAGCAGCTTGGGAGGTCTTAGCGGAAACTACGAGCAGTACTTC. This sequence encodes CASSLGGLSGNYEQYF.

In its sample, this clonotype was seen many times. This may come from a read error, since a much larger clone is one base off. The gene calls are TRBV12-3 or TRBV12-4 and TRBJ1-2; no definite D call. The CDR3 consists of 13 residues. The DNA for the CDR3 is TGTGCCAGCAGTTTTACGGGAAACTATGGCTGCACCTTC. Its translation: CASSFTGNYGCTF.

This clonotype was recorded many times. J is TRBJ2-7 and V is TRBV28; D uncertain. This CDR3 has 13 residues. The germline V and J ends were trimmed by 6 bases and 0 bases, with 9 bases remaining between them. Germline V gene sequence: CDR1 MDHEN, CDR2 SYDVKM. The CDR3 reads CASRPAASYEQYF. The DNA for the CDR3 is TGTGCCAGCAGGCCGGCAGCCTCCTACGAGCAGTACTTC. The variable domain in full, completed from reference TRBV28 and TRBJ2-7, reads DVKVTQSSRYLVKRTGEKVFLECVQDMDHENMFWYRQDPGLGLRLIYFSYDVKMKEKGDIPEGYSVSREKKERFSLILESASTNQTSMYLCASRPAASYEQYFGPGTRLTVT.

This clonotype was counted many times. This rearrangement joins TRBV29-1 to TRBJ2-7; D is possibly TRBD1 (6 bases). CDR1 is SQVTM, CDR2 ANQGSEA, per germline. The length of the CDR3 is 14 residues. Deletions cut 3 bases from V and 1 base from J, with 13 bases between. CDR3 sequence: CSVESGEGSYEQYF. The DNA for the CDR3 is TGCAGCGTTGAGTCAGGGGAAGGATCCTACGAGCAGTACTTC.

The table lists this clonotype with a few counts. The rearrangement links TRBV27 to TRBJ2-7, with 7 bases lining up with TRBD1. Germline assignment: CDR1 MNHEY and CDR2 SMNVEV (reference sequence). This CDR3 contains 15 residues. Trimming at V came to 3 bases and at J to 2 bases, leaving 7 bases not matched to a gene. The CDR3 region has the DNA TGTGCCAGCAGTTTCGGCAGGACAGGCGCCTACGAGCAGTACTTC. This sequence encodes CASSFGRTGAYEQYF.

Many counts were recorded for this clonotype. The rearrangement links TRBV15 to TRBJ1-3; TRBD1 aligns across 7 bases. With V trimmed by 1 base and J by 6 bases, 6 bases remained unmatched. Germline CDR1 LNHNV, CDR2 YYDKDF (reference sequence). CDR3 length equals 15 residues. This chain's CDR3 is CATSRVPGGINTIYF. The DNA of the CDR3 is TGTGCCACCAGCAGAGTACCAGGGGGTATAAACACCATATATTTT. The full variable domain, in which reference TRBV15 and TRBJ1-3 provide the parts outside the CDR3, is DAMVIQNPRYQVTQFGKPVTLSCSQTLNHNVMYWYQQKSSQAPKLLFHYYDKDFNNEADTPDNFQSRRPNTSFCFLDIRSPGLGDTAMYLCATSRVPGGINTIYFGEGSWLTVV.

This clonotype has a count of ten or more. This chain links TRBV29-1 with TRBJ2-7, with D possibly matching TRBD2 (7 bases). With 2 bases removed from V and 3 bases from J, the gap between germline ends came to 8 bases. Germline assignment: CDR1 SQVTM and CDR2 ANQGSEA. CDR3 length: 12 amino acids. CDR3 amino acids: CSVERGGYEQYF. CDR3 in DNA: TGCAGCGTTGAAAGGGGGGGCTACGAGCAGTACTTC.

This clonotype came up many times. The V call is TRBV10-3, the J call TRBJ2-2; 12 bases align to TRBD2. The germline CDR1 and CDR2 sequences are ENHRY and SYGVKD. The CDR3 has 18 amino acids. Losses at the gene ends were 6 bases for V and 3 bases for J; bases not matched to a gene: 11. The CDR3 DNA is TGTGCCATCAGACAACTAAGGACTAGCGGGACGGACACCGGGGAGCTGTTTTTT. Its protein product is CAIRQLRTSGTDTGELFF.

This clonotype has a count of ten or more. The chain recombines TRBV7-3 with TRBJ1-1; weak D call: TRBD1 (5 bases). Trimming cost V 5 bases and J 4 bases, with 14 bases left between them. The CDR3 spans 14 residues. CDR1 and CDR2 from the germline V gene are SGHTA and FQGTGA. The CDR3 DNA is TGTGCCAGCAGCCTCATACACGGGGGCACTGAAGCTTTCTTT. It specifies CASSLIHGGTEAFF.

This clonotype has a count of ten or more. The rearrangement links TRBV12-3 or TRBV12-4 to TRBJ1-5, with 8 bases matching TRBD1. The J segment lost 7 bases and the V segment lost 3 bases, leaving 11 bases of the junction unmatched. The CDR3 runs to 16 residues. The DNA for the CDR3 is TGTGCCAGCAGTTTTCAGTCGGGACAGGTCATCCAGCCCCAGCATTTT. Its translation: CASSFQSGQVIQPQHF.

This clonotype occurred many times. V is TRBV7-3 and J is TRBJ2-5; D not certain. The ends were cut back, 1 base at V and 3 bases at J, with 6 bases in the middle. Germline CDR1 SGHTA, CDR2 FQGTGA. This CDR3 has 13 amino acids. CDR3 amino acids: CASSLSTEETQYF. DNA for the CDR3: TGTGCCAGCAGCTTAAGTACTGAAGAGACCCAGTACTTC.

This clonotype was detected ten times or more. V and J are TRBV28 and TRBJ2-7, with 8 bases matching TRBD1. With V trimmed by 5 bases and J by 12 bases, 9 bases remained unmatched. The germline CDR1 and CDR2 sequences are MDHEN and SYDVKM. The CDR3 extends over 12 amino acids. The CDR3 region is CASSHIRTGRYF. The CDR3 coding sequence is TGTGCCAGCAGTCATATAAGGACAGGGCGGTACTTC.

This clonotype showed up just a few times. In DNA form, the CDR3 reads TGTGCCAGCAGTCCAGACAGAACTCTAGATGGCTACACCTTC. It translates to CASSPDRTLDGYTF. The gene calls are TRBV6-2 or TRBV6-3 and TRBJ1-2, with a tentative D call TRBD1 (5 bases). The V end was cut by 5 bases, the J end by 6 bases, with 16 bases between. The CDR3 consists of 14 residues. CDR1 and CDR2 (germline): MNHEY, SVGEGT.